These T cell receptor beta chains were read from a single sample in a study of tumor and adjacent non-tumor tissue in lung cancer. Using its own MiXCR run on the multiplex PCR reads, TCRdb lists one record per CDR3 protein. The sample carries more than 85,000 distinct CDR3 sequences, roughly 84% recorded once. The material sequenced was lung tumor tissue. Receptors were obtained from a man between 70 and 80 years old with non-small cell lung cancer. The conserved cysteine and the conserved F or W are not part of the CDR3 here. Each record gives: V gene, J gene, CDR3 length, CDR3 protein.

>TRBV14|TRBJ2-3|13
SGTRDSDATDTQY
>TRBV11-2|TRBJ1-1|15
ASGLRGRDKWNTEAF
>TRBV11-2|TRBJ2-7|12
ASSLAAGTYEQY
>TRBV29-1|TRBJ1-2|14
NVVPYQSSGDDGYT
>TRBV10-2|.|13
ASRSPGPSYHEQY
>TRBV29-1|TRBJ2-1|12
SVGLVGDYDEQF
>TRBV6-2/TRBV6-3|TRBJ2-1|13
ASSPGLSNTDEHF
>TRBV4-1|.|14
ASSQDLGRGSYEQF
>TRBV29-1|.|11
SVAGRFQETQF
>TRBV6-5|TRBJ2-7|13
AVGRRRAGSYEQY
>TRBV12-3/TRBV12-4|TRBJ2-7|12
ASSPGRNPYEQY
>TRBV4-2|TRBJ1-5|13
ASSYQGIGDQPQH
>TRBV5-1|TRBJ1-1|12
ASTKDTQNTEAF
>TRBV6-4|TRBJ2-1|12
ASLVSRSYKEQF
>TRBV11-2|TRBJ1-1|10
ASGKDRRDAF
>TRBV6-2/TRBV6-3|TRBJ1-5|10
ASSYLGQTQH
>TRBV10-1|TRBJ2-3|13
ASSESDQSADTQY
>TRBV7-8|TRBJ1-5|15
VSSLGLGQVLNQPQH
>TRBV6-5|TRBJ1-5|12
ASSLLGLNQPQH
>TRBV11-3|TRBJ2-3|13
ANTRREVSTDAQY
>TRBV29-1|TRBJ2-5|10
NVESGSETQY
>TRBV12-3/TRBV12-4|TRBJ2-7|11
VSGFIGRDEQY
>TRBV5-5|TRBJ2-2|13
VSSPGLGVTGELF
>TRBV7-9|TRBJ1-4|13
ASSLALQGREKLF
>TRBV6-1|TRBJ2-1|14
ACTLRGGTWSNDQF
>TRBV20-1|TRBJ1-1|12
SAGGGGLDTEAF
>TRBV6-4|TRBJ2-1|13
ASSYGTSGGNELF
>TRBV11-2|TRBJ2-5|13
ASSLGGSVQEIQY
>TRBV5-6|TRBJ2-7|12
SSSGLGLPYDQY
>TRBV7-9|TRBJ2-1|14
ASTTDRGPLSNEQF
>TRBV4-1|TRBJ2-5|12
AGSQQWGQETHY